This TCR beta chain comes out of a study of OX40 agonist ivuxolimab in advanced cancers. Study overall: Patients were around 83% male with ages about 23 to 90, mean 60. Study results and caveats: Blood T cells, both CD4+ and CD8+, expanded clonally by week 6 at 0.1 to 3.0 mg/kg. Expanded clones were, on average, more numerous in CD8+ T cells than in CD4+.

Note on this clone: Its antigen is currently unknown.

This CDR3 comprises 13 residues. V was clipped by 4 bases and J by 1 base, with 7 bases between them. Per the germline V gene, CDR1 is SNHLY and CDR2 is FYNNEI. The assay was immunoSEQ multiplex PCR, and TCRdb's table has in-frame clones only and misses some. Here the sample spans 50,000 to 75,000 clones, roughly 88% being singletons. The starting material was CD4+ or CD8+ T cells sorted from blood, obtained in a trial of the OX40 agonist ivuxolimab. The chain couples TRBV2 to TRBJ1-1; D call uncertain. This receptor was obtained from an adult with an advanced solid tumor such as melanoma, head and neck, liver or kidney cancer. The CDR3, as DNA: TGTGCCAGCAGTGGGCAGAAGAACACTGAAGCTTTCTTT. Amino acid sequence: CASSGQKNTEAFF.